The clone carrying this T cell receptor beta chain has a single count. The antigen remains unidentified. The data belong to a study of blood T cell dynamics during melanoma immunotherapy. Across the whole study: Metastatic melanoma patients received first-line pembrolizumab or nivolumab plus ipilimumab. Overall study findings and caveats: Disease-control patients' PBMC repertoires became either more clonal or more diverse at W3.

Time point noted: pre-treatment baseline. Apart from a couple of fast progressors, RECIST 1.1 response was judged 12 weeks post-infusion. Prior systemic cancer therapy, immunosuppressant use and other active malignancies excluded patients. This CDR3 spans 14 amino acids. Germline trimming cut 2 bases from V and 5 bases from J; bases unmatched to any gene: 4. Germline lookup yields CDR1 SGHRS and CDR2 YFSETQ. Sequencing used immunoSEQ multiplex PCR; TCRdb keeps in-frame clones, though not all of them. This sample has 15,000 or so clones, with 65% to 85% found just once. The sample here was blood, taken from a patient treated with checkpoint blockade. The clonotype originates from a human donor with melanoma. The chain couples TRBV5-1 to TRBJ2-7, with TRBD1 matching over 10 bases. This CDR3 is CASSFRQGANEQYF. The DNA for the CDR3 is TGCGCCAGCAGCTTCCGACAGGGGGCAAACGAGCAGTACTTC.